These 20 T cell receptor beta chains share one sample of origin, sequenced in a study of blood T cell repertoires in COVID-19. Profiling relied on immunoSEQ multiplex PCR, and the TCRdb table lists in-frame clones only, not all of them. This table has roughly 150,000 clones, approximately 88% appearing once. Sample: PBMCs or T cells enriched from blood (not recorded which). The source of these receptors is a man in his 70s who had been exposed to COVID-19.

CDR3 sequence reads: CASSPPGLAEYISETQYF. The CDR3, as DNA: TGTGCCAGCAGCCCCCCCGGACTAGCGGAGTATATCTCAGAGACCCAGTACTTC. The genes are TRBV7-6 and TRBJ2-5; 10 bases match TRBD2. Germline values: CDR1 SGHVS, CDR2 FNYEAQ. The CDR3 spans 18 residues. Trimming removed 5 bases from V and 4 bases from J; junction bases left unmatched: 16.

In DNA, the CDR3 is TGTGCCAGCAAACCCACCGGGGTAGGTTATGACTATGGCTACACCTTC. Translation gives CASKPTGVGYDYGYTF. This rearrangement joins TRBV2 to TRBJ1-2, with D uncertain. Germline V lookup: CDR1 SNHLY, CDR2 FYNNEI. V was shortened by 7 bases and J by 3 bases, with 21 bases between the two germline ends. The CDR3 length is 16 residues. The entire variable domain, with the rest obtained from reference TRBV2 and TRBJ1-2, is as follows: EPEVTQTPSHQVTQMGQEVILRCVPISNHLYFYWYRQILGQKVEFLVSFYNNEISEKSEIFDDQFSVERPDGSNFTLKIRSTKLEDSAMYFCASKPTGVGYDYGYTFGSGTRLTVV.

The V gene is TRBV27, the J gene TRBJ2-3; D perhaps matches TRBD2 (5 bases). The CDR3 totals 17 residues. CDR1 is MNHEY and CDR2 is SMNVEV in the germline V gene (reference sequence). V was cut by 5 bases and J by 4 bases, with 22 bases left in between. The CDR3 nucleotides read TGTGCCAGCAGTCCTATCAATCCGTTCCGGGGTGCAGATACGCAGTATTTT. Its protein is CASSPINPFRGADTQYF.

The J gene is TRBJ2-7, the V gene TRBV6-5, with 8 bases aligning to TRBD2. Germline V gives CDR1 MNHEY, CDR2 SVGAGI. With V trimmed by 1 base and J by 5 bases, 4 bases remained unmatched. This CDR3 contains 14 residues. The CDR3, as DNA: TGTGCCAGCAGTTACTTAGCGGGAAACCACGAGCAGTACTTC. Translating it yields CASSYLAGNHEQYF.

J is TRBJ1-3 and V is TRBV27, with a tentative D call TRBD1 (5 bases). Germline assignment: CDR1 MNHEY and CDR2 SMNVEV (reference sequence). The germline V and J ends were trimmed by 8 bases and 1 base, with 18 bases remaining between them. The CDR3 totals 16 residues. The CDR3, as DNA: TGTGCCAGCTGGACTAGAATCCGGGGGTCTGGAAACACCATATATTTT. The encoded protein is CASWTRIRGSGNTIYF.

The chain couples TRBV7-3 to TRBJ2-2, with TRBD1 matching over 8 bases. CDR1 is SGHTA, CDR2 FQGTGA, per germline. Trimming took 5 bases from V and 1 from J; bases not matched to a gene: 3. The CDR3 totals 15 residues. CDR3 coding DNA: TGTGCCAGCAGCGACGGGACAGGGAACACCGGGGAGCTGTTTTTT. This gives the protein CASSDGTGNTGELFF. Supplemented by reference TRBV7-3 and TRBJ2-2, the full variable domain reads GAGVSQTPSNKVTEKGKYVELRCDPISGHTALYWYRQSLGQGPEFLIYFQGTGAADDSGLPNDRFFAVRPEGSVSTLKIQRTERGDSAVYLCASSDGTGNTGELFFGEGSRLTVL.

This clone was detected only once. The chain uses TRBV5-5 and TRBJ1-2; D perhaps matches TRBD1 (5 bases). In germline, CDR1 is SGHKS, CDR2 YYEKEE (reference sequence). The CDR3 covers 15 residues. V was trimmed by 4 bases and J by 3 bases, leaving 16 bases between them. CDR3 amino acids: CASSPAGREYYGYTF. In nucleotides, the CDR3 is TGTGCCAGCAGCCCCGCAGGGAGGGAGTACTATGGCTACACCTTC.

The CDR3 here is CASSTTPGSGNTIYF. The DNA of the CDR3 is TGTGCCAGCAGCACAACACCAGGCTCTGGAAACACCATATATTTT. V and J are TRBV9 and TRBJ1-3; D gene uncertain. This CDR3 comprises 15 residues. Germline V gene data show CDR1 as SGDLS and CDR2 as YYNGEE. V lost 4 bases and J 0 bases, leaving 11 bases between the germline ends.

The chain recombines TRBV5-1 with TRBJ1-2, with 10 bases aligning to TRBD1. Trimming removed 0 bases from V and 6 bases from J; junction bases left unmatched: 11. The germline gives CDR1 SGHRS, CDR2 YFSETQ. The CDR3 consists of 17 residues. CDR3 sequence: CASSLDPGTGDPHGYTF. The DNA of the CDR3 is TGCGCCAGCAGCTTGGATCCCGGGACAGGGGACCCCCATGGCTACACCTTC. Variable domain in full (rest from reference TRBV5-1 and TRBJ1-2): KAGVTQTPRYLIKTRGQQVTLSCSPISGHRSVSWYQQTPGQGLQFLFEYFSETQRNKGNFPGRFSGRQFSNSRSEMNVSTLELGDSALYLCASSLDPGTGDPHGYTFGSGTRLTVV.

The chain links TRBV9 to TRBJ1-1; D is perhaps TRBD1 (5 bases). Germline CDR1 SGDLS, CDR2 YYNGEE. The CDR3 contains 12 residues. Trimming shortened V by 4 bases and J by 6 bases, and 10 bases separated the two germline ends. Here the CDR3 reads CASSPGGAEAFF. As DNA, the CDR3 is TGTGCCAGCAGCCCGGGGGGGGCTGAAGCTTTCTTT.

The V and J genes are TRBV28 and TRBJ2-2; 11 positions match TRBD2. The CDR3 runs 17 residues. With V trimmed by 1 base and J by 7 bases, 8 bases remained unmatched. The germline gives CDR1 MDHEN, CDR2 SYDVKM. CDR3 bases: TGTGCCAGCAGTTTATATACTAGCGGGAGTTTCGGCGGGGAGCTGTTTTTT. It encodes CASSLYTSGSFGGELFF.

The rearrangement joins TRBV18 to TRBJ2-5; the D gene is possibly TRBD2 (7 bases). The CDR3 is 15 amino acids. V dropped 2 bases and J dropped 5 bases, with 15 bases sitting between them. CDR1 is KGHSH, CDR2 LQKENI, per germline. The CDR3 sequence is CASSPSSRGGETQYF. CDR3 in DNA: TGTGCCAGCTCACCAAGCTCCAGGGGAGGGGAGACCCAGTACTTC.

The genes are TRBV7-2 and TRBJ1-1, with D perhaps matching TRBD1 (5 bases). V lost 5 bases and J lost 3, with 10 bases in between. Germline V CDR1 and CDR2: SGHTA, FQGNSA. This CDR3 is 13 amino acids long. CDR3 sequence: CASSRPGYTEAFF. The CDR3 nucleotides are TGTGCCAGCAGCCGACCAGGGTACACTGAAGCTTTCTTT.

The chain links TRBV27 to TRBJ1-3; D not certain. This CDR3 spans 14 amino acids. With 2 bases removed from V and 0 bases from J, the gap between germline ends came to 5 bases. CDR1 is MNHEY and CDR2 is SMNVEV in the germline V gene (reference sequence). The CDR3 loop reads CASSLRSSGNTIYF. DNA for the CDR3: TGTGCCAGCAGTTTAAGGAGCTCTGGAAACACCATATATTTT.

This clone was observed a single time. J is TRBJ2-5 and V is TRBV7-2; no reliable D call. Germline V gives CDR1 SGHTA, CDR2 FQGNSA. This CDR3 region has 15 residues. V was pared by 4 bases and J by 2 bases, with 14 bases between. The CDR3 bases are TGTGCCAGCAGCTCCTCCTACGGTTCTCAAGAGACCCAGTACTTC. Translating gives CASSSSYGSQETQYF.

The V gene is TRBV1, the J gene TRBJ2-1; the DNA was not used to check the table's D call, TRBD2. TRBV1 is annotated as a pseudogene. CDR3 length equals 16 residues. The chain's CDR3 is CTSSQHSLSSYNEQFF. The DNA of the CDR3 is TGCACCAGCAGCCAACATTCACTGAGCTCCTACAATGAGCAGTTCTTC.

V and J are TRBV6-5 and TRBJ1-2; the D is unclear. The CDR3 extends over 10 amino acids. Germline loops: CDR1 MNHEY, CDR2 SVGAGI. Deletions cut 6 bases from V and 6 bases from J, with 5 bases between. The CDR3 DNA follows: TGTGCCAGCAGAGAGAATGGCTACACCTTC. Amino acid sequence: CASRENGYTF.

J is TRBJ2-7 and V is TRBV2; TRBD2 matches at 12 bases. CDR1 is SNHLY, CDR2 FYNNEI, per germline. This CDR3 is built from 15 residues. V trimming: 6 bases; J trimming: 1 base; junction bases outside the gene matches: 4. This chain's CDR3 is CASRAGTSGSYEQYF. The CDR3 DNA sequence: TGTGCCAGCAGGGCCGGGACTAGCGGGTCCTACGAGCAGTACTTC.

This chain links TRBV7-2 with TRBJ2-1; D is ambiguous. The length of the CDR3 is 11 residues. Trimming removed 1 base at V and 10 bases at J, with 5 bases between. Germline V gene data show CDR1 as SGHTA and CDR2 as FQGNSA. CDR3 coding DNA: TGTGCCAGCAGCTTAGGGCGGGAGCAGTTCTTC. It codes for CASSLGREQFF.

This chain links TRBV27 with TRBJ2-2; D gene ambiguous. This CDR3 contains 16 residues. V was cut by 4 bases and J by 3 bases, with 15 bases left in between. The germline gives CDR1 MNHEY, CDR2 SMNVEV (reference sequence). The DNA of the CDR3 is TGTGCCAGCAGTTCAGAGCGTATTCTACACACCGGGGAGCTGTTTTTT. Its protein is CASSSERILHTGELFF.